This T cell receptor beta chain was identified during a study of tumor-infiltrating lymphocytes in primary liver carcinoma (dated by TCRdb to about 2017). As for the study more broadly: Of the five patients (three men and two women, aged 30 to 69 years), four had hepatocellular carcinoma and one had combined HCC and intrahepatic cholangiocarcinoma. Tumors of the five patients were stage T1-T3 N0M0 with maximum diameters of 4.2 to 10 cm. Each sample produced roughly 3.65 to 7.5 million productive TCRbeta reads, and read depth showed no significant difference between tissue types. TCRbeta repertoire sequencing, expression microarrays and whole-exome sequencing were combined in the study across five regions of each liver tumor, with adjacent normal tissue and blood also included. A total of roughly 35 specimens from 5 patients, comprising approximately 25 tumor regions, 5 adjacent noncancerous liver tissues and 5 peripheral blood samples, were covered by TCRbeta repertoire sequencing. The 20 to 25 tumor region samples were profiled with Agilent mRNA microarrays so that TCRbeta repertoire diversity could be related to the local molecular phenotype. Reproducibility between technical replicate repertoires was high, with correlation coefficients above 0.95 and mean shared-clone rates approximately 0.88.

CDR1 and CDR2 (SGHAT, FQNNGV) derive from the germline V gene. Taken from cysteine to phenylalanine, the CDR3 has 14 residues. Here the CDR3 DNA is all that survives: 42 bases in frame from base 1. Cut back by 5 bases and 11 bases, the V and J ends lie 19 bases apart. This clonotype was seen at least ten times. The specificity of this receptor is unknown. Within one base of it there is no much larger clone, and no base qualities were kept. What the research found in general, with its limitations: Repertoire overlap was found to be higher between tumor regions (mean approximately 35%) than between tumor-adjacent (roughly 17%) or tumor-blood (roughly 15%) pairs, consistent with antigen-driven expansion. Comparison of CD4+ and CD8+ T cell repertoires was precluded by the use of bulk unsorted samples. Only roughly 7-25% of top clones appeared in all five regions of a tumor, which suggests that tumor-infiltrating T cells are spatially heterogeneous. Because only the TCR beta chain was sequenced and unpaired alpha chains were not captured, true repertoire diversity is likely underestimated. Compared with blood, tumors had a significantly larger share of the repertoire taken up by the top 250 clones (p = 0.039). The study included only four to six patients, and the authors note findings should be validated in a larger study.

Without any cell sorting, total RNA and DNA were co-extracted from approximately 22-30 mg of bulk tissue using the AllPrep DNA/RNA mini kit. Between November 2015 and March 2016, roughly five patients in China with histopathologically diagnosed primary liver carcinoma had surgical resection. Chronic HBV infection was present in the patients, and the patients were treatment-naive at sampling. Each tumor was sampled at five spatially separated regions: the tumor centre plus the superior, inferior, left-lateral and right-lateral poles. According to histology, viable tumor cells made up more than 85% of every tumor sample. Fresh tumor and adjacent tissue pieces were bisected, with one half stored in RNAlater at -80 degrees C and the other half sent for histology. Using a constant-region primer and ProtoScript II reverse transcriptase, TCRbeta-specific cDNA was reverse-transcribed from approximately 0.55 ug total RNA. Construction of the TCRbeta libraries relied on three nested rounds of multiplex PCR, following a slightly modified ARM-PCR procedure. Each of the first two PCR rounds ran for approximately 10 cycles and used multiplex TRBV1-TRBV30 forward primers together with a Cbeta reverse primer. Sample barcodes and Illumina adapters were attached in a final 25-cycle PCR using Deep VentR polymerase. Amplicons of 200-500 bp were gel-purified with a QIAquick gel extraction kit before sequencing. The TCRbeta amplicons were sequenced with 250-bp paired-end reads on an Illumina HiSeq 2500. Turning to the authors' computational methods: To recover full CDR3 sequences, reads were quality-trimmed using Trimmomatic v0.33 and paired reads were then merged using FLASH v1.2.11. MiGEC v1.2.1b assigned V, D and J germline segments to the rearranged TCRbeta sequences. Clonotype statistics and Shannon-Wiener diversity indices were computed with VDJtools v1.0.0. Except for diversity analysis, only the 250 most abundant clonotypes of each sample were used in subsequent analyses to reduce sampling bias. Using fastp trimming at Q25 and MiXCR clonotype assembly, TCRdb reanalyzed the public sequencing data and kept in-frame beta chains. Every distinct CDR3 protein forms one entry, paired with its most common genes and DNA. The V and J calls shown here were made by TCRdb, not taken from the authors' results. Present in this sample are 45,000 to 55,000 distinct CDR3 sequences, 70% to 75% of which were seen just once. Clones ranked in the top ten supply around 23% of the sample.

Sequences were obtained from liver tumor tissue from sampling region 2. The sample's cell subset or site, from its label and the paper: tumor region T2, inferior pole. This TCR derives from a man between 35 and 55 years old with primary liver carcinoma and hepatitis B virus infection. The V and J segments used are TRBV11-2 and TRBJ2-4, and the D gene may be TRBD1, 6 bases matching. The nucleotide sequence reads TGTGCCAGCAGCGTAGGTGGGACACGAGGCCTTCAGTACTTC. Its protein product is CASSVGGTRGLQYF.